This entry lists 22 T cell receptor beta chains sequenced from one sample in a study of T cells after yellow fever vaccination. MiXCR, applied by TCRdb to the 5' RACE reads, yields one record per CDR3 protein. This table has fewer than 500,000 distinct CDR3 sequences, approximately 19% appearing once. Sequencing used PBMCs, obtained before the yellow fever booster vaccination. The receptors derive from a young man who received the YFV17D yellow fever vaccine.

This clonotype was seen a few times. The V and J genes are TRBV7-9 and TRBJ2-1, with D possibly matching TRBD1 (6 bases). Germline-derived CDR1 and CDR2 are SEHNR and FQNEAQ (reference sequence). V was pared by 5 bases and J by 10 bases, with 18 bases between. CDR3 size: 14 residues. The CDR3 sequence: CASSHYRLQGEQFF. Here the CDR3 DNA reads TGTGCCAGCAGCCATTACCGACTACAGGGCGAGCAGTTCTTC. The whole variable domain, filled in from reference TRBV7-9 and TRBJ2-1, reads DTGVSQNPRHKITKRGQNVTFRCDPISEHNRLYWYRQTLGQGPEFLTYFQNEAQLEKSRLLSDRFSAERPKGSFSTLEIQRTEQGDSAMYLCASSHYRLQGEQFFGPGTRLTVL.

A few counts support this clonotype. This rearrangement joins TRBV9 to TRBJ1-6, with 9 bases lining up with TRBD1. The CDR3 consists of 17 residues. The J segment lost 0 bases and the V segment lost 4 bases, leaving 5 bases of the junction unmatched. Germline-derived CDR1 and CDR2 are SGDLS and YYNGEE. The DNA for the CDR3 is TGTGCCAGCAGCCCCGGACAGGGGAGCTCCTATAATTCACCCCTCCACTTT. Translation: CASSPGQGSSYNSPLHF.

V and J are TRBV5-4 and TRBJ1-1; D is undetermined. V lost 2 bases to trimming and J lost 1 base, with 9 bases between them. The CDR3 loop spans 14 amino acids. Looked up from germline, CDR1 is SGHNT and CDR2 is YYREEE (reference sequence). DNA of the CDR3: TGTGCCAGCAGCTTACGCTTGGCGAACACTGAAGCTTTCTTT. Translated: CASSLRLANTEAFF.

This clonotype was seen at least ten times. The chain recombines TRBV6-5 with TRBJ2-4, with D perhaps matching TRBD1 (6 bases). There are 15 residues in the CDR3. V lost 6 bases and J 0 bases, leaving 12 bases between the germline ends. From germline, CDR1 is MNHEY and CDR2 SVGAGI. The CDR3 is CASSFGTLAKNIQYF. The CDR3 bases are TGTGCCAGCAGCTTCGGGACACTAGCCAAAAACATTCAGTACTTC.

The chain is built from TRBV12-3 or TRBV12-4 and TRBJ2-3; D gene uncertain. Trimming shortened V by 6 bases and J by 4 bases, and 17 bases separated the two germline ends. This CDR3 contains 15 residues. CDR3 bases: TGTGCCAGCAGCCTAGGGTTTGGGAAGGCAGATACGCAGTATTTT. Translation: CASSLGFGKADTQYF.

This chain joins TRBV7-3 and TRBJ2-7, with D perhaps matching TRBD1 (5 bases). Trimming stripped 7 bases from V and 0 bases from J, with 16 bases between. CDR3 length equals 15 residues. The germline V gene encodes CDR1 SGHTA and CDR2 FQGTGA. CDR3 region: CASTQPQGTSYEQYV. CDR3 nucleotides: TGTGCCAGCACCCAACCGCAGGGAACCTCCTACGAGCAGTACGTC.

The J gene is TRBJ2-2, the V gene TRBV11-2; tentative D call: TRBD2 (5 bases). V lost 7 bases, J lost 6 bases, and 12 bases lay in between. Germline loops: CDR1 SGHAT, CDR2 FQNNGV. This CDR3 region has 13 residues. The CDR3 DNA sequence: TGTGCCAGCAAACTAGTGGGGTCCGGGGAGCTGTTTTTT. Encoded protein: CASKLVGSGELFF. Drawing the rest from reference TRBV11-2 and TRBJ2-2, the complete variable domain is EAGVAQSPRYKIIEKRQSVAFWCNPISGHATLYWYQQILGQGPKLLIQFQNNGVVDDSQLPKDRFSAERLKGVDSTLKIQPAKLEDSAVYLCASKLVGSGELFFGEGSRLTVL.

The V call is TRBV10-3, the J call TRBJ2-3; D remains ambiguous. Germline values: CDR1 ENHRY, CDR2 SYGVKD. V gave up 10 bases and J gave up 0 bases, with 11 bases separating them. The CDR3 spans 13 residues. CDR3 amino acids: CASKAPSTDTQYF. The CDR3 DNA reads as TGTGCCAGTAAAGCACCGAGCACAGATACGCAGTATTTT.

V usage is TRBV5-4 and J usage is TRBJ1-1; a possible D gene is TRBD1 (5 bases). V was shortened by 4 bases and J by 3 bases, with 10 bases between the two germline ends. Germline lookup yields CDR1 SGHNT and CDR2 YYREEE (reference sequence). This CDR3 region has 13 residues. The CDR3 region has the DNA TGTGCCAGCAGCAAGGACACTTACACTGAAGCTTTCTTT. It codes for CASSKDTYTEAFF. Complete variable domain (other parts from reference TRBV5-4 and TRBJ1-1): ETGVTQSPTHLIKTRGQQVTLRCSSQSGHNTVSWYQQALGQGPQFIFQYYREEENGRGNFPPRFSGLQFPNYSSELNVNALELDDSALYLCASSKDTYTEAFFGQGTRLTVV.

This clonotype occurred a few times. V and J are TRBV2 and TRBJ1-4; 11 positions match TRBD1. This CDR3 region has 14 residues. Germline loops: CDR1 SNHLY, CDR2 FYNNEI. V was clipped by 6 bases and J by 8 bases; unmatched bases: 5. The DNA for the CDR3 is TGTGCCAGCAGGGGACAGGGGGTGTACGAAAAACTGTTTTTT. Its translation: CASRGQGVYEKLFF.

This rearrangement joins TRBV6-5 to TRBJ1-2; the D is unclear. Germline V CDR1 and CDR2: MNHEY, SVGAGI. This CDR3 region has 13 residues. V dropped 7 bases and J dropped 4 bases, with 13 bases sitting between them. CDR3 sequence: CASTRARRYGYTF. CDR3 DNA sequence: TGTGCCAGCACCCGGGCCAGGCGCTATGGCTACACCTTC.

This clonotype was counted many times. This rearrangement joins TRBV29-1 to TRBJ2-7; TRBD1 matches 7 bases. With 2 bases clipped from V and 5 bases from J, the junction kept 9 bases outside the gene matches. Germline V CDR1 and CDR2: SQVTM, ANQGSEA. CDR3 length: 14 amino acids. CDR3 DNA sequence: TGCAGCGTTGAATCCATACAGGGGAGCAACGAGCAGTACTTC. Its protein product is CSVESIQGSNEQYF.

In this sample, this clonotype turned up a few times. The genes are TRBV4-2 and TRBJ1-1; possible D gene TRBD1, 6 bases. This CDR3 is built from 14 residues. V was cut by 3 bases and J by 6 bases, with 14 bases left in between. Germline lookup yields CDR1 LGHNA and CDR2 YNFKEQ. CDR3 region: CASSQKSGEPEAFF. Written as DNA, the CDR3 is TGTGCCAGCAGCCAGAAATCAGGGGAGCCTGAAGCTTTCTTT.

This clonotype turned up a few times. The chain couples TRBV18 to TRBJ2-3, with TRBD2 matching over 7 bases. Germline trimming cut 0 bases from V and 5 bases from J; bases unmatched to any gene: 5. Germline V gene sequence: CDR1 KGHSH, CDR2 LQKENI. The CDR3 covers 15 residues. The chain's CDR3 is CASSPPSERGDTQYF. The CDR3 DNA reads TGTGCCAGCTCACCACCGTCAGAGCGGGGAGATACGCAGTATTTT.

The V gene is TRBV5-1, the J gene TRBJ1-2, with 7 bases lining up with TRBD1. Trimming cost V 1 base and J 2 bases; bases outside gene matches: 5. This CDR3 comprises 15 residues. The germline V gene has CDR1 SGHRS and CDR2 YFSETQ. The CDR3: CASSLKPGGNYGYTF. For the CDR3, the DNA is TGCGCCAGCAGCTTGAAGCCAGGGGGAAACTATGGCTACACCTTC.

V and J are TRBV12-3 or TRBV12-4 and TRBJ1-2; 7 bases fit TRBD1. Unmatched junction bases numbered 12, after V lost 3 bases and J lost 8 bases. CDR3 length: 15 residues. The CDR3 DNA reads TGTGCCAGCAGTTTCTTGCCAGGGGGTTGGAGGGGCTACACCTTC. Translation gives CASSFLPGGWRGYTF.

This chain links TRBV18 with TRBJ1-4; D unclear. With 4 bases removed from V and 5 bases from J, the gap between germline ends came to 8 bases. The CDR3 is 13 amino acids. CDR1 is KGHSH, CDR2 LQKENI, per germline. The CDR3 nucleotides read TGTGCCAGCTCACGCGGCGTCAATGAAAAACTGTTTTTT. Translating gives CASSRGVNEKLFF.

This chain connects TRBV12-2 to TRBJ1-5. TRBV12-2 is annotated as a pseudogene. The CDR3 consists of 19 residues. The DNA of the CDR3 is TGTGCAAGTCGCTTCTCCCGGAGGAGGGACCAAGGGAGGGAACAGCCCCAGCATTTT. Residues: CASRFSRRRDQGREQPQHF.

This clonotype was seen repeatedly, ten times or more. The rearrangement links TRBV20-1 to TRBJ1-2, with D hard to call. V was shortened by 6 bases and J by 7 bases, with 12 bases between the two germline ends. This CDR3 contains 11 residues. Germline values: CDR1 DFQATT, CDR2 SNEGSKA (reference sequence). CDR3 protein: CSAWEGLGYTF. As DNA, the CDR3 is TGCAGTGCGTGGGAGGGTCTTGGCTACACCTTC.

This chain connects TRBV9 to TRBJ2-4; no reliable D call. The CDR3 runs 12 residues. V was shortened by 0 bases and J by 13 bases, with 11 bases between the two germline ends. Germline-derived CDR1 and CDR2 are SGDLS and YYNGEE. The CDR3 DNA sequence: TGTGCCAGCAGCGTAGTTTCTGGCCCCCAGTACTTC. Protein: CASSVVSGPQYF.

The gene calls are TRBV4-3 and TRBJ2-5; D is uncertain. Germline-derived CDR1 and CDR2 are LGHNA and YSLEER. There are 15 residues in the CDR3. V lost 0 bases and J 7 bases, leaving 15 bases between the germline ends. DNA of the CDR3: TGCGCCAGCAGCCAAGATCTTGGGTCCATTGGGACCCAGTACTTC. This sequence encodes CASSQDLGSIGTQYF.

This chain's CDR3 is CASSYGLTETQYF. CDR3 bases: TGTGCCAGCAGTTATGGACTAACGGAGACCCAGTACTTC. The rearrangement links TRBV12-3 or TRBV12-4 to TRBJ2-5; tentative D call: TRBD2 (6 bases). This CDR3 has 13 residues. The V gene lost 4 bases and the J gene lost 5 bases, with 11 bases spanning the gap.